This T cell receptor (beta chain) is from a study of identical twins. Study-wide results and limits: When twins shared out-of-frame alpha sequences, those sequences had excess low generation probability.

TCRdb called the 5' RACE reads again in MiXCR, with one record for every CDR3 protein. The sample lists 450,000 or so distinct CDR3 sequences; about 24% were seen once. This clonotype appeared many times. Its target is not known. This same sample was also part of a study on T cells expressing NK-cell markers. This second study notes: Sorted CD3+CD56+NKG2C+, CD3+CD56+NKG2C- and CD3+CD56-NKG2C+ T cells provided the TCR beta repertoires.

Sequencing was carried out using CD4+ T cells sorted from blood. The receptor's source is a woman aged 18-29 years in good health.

This CDR3 is CASSLSPAGRTDTQYF. CDR3 nucleotide sequence: TGTGCCAGCAGCTTGTCTCCGGCGGGTAGGACAGATACGCAGTATTTT. The chain is built from TRBV5-8 and TRBJ2-3, with TRBD2 as a possible D gene (5 bases). Trimming left V 1 base short and J 3 bases short, with 15 bases between. CDR1 is SGHTS and CDR2 is YDEGEE in the germline V gene. The CDR3 runs 16 residues.